These T cell receptor beta chains were read from a single sample in a study of T cell repertoires in cytomegalovirus infection. TCRdb redid the calling of the reads with MiXCR, one entry per CDR3 protein. Of approximately 300,000 distinct CDR3 sequences listed, 25% to 35% were seen once; the top ten hold 20%. Their specific antigens are unknown. The sample in question was cultured PBMCs, obtained from culture after CMV antigen stimulation. These receptors all come from a human donor in good health (CMV status not recorded). Some clones in this sample may be carry-over from other donors' samples. Each CDR3 is given with its conserved first and last residue. The D gene is left open where the match is weak. Only part of the rows carry a size: once, few, many, or a class if the clone is expanded.

d_call,j_call,v_call,clone_size,cdr3_aa,cdr3_nt
.,TRBJ1-6,TRBV7-2,few,CASSLAPGSPLHF,TGTGCCAGCAGCTTAGCACCGGGTTCACCCCTCCACTTT
TRBD2,TRBJ2-7,TRBV7-6,.,CASSSAGGRMGKQYF,TGTGCCAGCAGCTCCGCGGGGGGCCGTATGGGAAAGCAGTACTTC
.,TRBJ2-7,TRBV28,.,CASSRGELYEQYF,TGTGCCAGCTCCAGGGGGGAGCTCTACGAGCAGTACTTC
TRBD2,TRBJ2-5,TRBV27,.,CASGGGLAVETQYF,TGTGCCAGCGGAGGGGGACTAGCCGTTGAGACCCAGTACTTC
TRBD1,TRBJ2-7,TRBV20-1,.,CSARARDRGYYEQYF,TGCAGTGCTAGAGCCCGGGACAGGGGATACTACGAGCAGTACTTC
.,TRBJ2-5,TRBV11-2,many,CASSHSQNLGDLHRRETQYF,TGTGCCAGCAGTCATAGCCAGAACCTGGGGGACCTTCATCGTCGGGAGACCCAGTACTTC
.,TRBJ1-1,TRBV6-4,.,CASSDTGNTEAFF,TGTGCCAGCAGTGACACAGGGAACACTGAAGCTTTCTTT
TRBD2,TRBJ2-1,TRBV7-2,.,CASSLQVGGDEQFF,TGTGCCAGCAGCTTACAGGTTGGGGGGGATGAGCAGTTCTTC
.,TRBJ2-4,TRBV15,.,CATSRDVGEVNIQYF,TGTGCCACCAGCAGAGATGTGGGTGAGGTAAACATTCAGTACTTC
.,TRBJ1-2,TRBV5-3,.,CASSPLPDHGTYGYTF,TGTGCCAGCAGCCCCCTACCCGACCACGGGACCTATGGCTACACCTTC
TRBD2,TRBJ2-3,TRBV7-8,few,CASTQGDERGGDTQYF,TGTGCCAGCACCCAAGGGGATGAGCGGGGGGGAGATACGCAGTATTTT
TRBD1,TRBJ1-3,TRBV7-9,.,CASSLVQGYGNTIYF,TGTGCCAGCAGCTTAGTACAGGGGTATGGAAACACCATATATTTT
.,TRBJ2-7,TRBV5-6,.,CASSFPDSYEQYF,TGTGCCAGCAGCTTCCCAGACTCCTACGAGCAGTACTTC
.,TRBJ1-6,TRBV12-3/TRBV12-4,few,CASRQAGLVDSPLHF,TGTGCCAGCAGACAAGCCGGACTGGTTGATTCACCCCTCCACTTT
TRBD2,TRBJ2-5,TRBV12-3/TRBV12-4,.,CASSLRGGAQETQYF,TGTGCCAGCAGTTTGCGCGGGGGGGCCCAAGAGACCCAGTACTTC
.,TRBJ2-5,TRBV10-3,.,CAISERDQETQYF,TGTGCCATCAGTGAAAGGGACCAAGAGACCCAGTACTTC
.,TRBJ2-3,TRBV7-9,few,CASSPGVRDTQYF,TGTGCCAGCAGCCCCGGAGTGCGGGATACGCAGTATTTT
TRBD2,TRBJ2-7,TRBV15,few,CATSSSFGGGYEQYF,TGTGCCACCAGCAGTAGTTTCGGCGGGGGCTACGAGCAGTACTTC
.,TRBJ2-7,TRBV10-3,.,CAISESTSLEQYF,TGTGCCATCAGTGAGTCGACCTCCCTCGAGCAGTACTTC
.,TRBJ2-2,TRBV28,.,CASSFDSGSTGELFF,TGTGCCAGCAGTTTCGACTCAGGGTCGACCGGGGAGCTGTTTTTT
TRBD1,TRBJ1-1,TRBV19,.,CASSKDRGPEAFF,TGTGCCAGTAGTAAGGACAGGGGTCCTGAAGCTTTCTTT
.,TRBJ2-7,TRBV6-5,few,CASRDGGGGEQYF,TGTGCCAGCAGAGACGGGGGTGGGGGCGAGCAGTACTTC
.,TRBJ2-7,TRBV6-1,.,CASSEGRVYEQYF,TGTGCCAGCAGTGAAGGCAGAGTCTACGAGCAGTACTTC
TRBD1,TRBJ1-2,TRBV4-1,.,CASSPSGTGTGYGYTF,TGTGCCAGCAGCCCCTCCGGGACAGGGACGGGGTATGGCTACACCTTC
TRBD1,TRBJ1-2,TRBV25-1,few,CASSGDSYGYTF,TGTGCCAGCAGTGGGGACAGCTATGGCTACACCTTC
.,TRBJ1-1,TRBV6-1,few,CASSERVQMNTEAFF,TGTGCCAGCAGTGAAAGGGTCCAGATGAACACTGAAGCTTTCTTT
.,TRBJ2-1,TRBV7-2,.,CASSASTVIEQFF,TGTGCCAGCAGCGCATCGACAGTTATTGAGCAGTTCTTC
TRBD1,TRBJ2-7,TRBV18,.,CASSPNQGQLYEQYF,TGTGCCAGCTCACCAAATCAGGGACAGCTCTACGAGCAGTACTTC
.,TRBJ2-1,TRBV6-1,.,CASSWAYNEQFF,TGTGCCAGCAGTTGGGCCTACAATGAGCAGTTCTTC
TRBD1,TRBJ1-1,TRBV11-2,many,CASRTPQTGMNTEAFF,TGTGCCAGCCGAACCCCCCAGACAGGGATGAACACTGAAGCTTTCTTT
TRBD2,TRBJ2-7,TRBV7-6,.,CASSITGGGTYEQYF,TGTGCCAGCAGCATAACTGGGGGAGGGACCTACGAGCAGTACTTC
TRBD2,TRBJ2-1,TRBV19,few,CASTNRDYLYNEQFF,TGTGCCAGTACCAACCGGGACTACCTTTACAATGAGCAGTTCTTC
TRBD1,TRBJ2-7,TRBV7-3,many,CASSSTGLGEQYF,TGTGCCAGCAGCTCGACAGGGCTCGGTGAGCAGTACTTC
TRBD1,TRBJ1-1,TRBV7-3,many,CASSLTGSSTEAFF,TGTGCCAGCAGCTTGACAGGGTCCTCCACTGAAGCTTTCTTT
.,TRBJ2-6,TRBV12-3/TRBV12-4,.,CASSRGHPSGANVLTF,TGTGCCAGCAGTCGTGGGCATCCTTCTGGGGCCAACGTCCTGACTTTC
.,TRBJ1-1,TRBV19,few,CASSMGLFAAAAKNTEAFF,TGTGCCAGTAGTATGGGGCTATTTGCCGCAGCAGCCAAGAACACTGAAGCTTTCTTT
.,TRBJ2-1,TRBV7-3,few,CASSLRGWDTYNEQFF,TGTGCCAGCAGCTTACGGGGTTGGGATACCTACAATGAGCAGTTCTTC
.,TRBJ1-5,TRBV18,.,CASSPGAPYSNQPQHF,TGTGCCAGCTCACCGGGGGCACCTTATAGCAATCAGCCCCAGCATTTT